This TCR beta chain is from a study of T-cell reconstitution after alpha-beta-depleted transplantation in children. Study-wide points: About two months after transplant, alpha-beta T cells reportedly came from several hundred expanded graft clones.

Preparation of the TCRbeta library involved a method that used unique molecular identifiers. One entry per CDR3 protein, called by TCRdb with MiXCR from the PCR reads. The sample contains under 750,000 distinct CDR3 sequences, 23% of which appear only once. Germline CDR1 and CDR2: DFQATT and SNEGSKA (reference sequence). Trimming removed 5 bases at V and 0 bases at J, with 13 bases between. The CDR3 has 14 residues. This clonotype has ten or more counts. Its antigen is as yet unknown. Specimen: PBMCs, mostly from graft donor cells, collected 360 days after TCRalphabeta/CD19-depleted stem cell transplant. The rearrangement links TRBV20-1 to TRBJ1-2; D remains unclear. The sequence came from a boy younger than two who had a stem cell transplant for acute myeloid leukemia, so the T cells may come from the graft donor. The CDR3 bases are TGCAGTGCTCCAATACAGCATTCTAACTATGGCTACACCTTC. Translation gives CSAPIQHSNYGYTF.